This T cell receptor beta chain was profiled in a study of technical replicates of blood from a handful of donors. Some clones are missing from TCRdb's copy, which holds only in-frame ones; the method was immunoSEQ multiplex PCR. The top ten clones hold over 7.5% of a sample with 10,000 or so clones, approximately 93% of them seen once. The V and J ends lost 4 bases and 9 bases respectively, with 19 bases between them. This CDR3 has 14 residues. Germline CDR1 is SGDLS and CDR2 is YYNGEE. This TCR came from a human donor in good health. Sequencing was performed on PBMCs. The genes are TRBV9 and TRBJ2-5, with D maybe TRBD1 (6 bases). CDR3 sequence: CASSPTGQLGAQYF. The CDR3 nucleotides are TGTGCCAGCAGCCCAACAGGGCAACTCGGGGCCCAGTACTTC.